This T cell receptor (beta chain) is drawn from a study of beta chain features in type 1 diabetes. Study-level points and caveats: Compared with healthy donors, patients appeared to share more similar naive, central memory and regulatory TCRB repertoires. Among all four CD4+ subsets, Type 1 diabetes patients had TCRB CDR3s that were moderately but significantly shorter. For patients and controls alike, PCR might favor shorter templates to the same degree.

As concerns this clone: No antigen is known for it.

Expressed TCRB transcripts were sequenced because the isolated RNA had all been reverse transcribed beforehand. Assay: immunoSEQ multiplex PCR; the TCRdb copy retains only in-frame clones and omits some. The table lists about 120,000 clones, 17% of them singletons. Averaging approximately 120 mL, one heparinised blood draw was given by each donor. CD45RO/CCR7/CD25/CD127/CD95/CD27 staining was used to isolate CD4+ naive, central memory, regulatory and stem cell-like memory cells by sorting. This sequence was found in a man aged 18 to 30 with type 1 diabetes. The sequenced sample was central memory CD4+ T cells from blood.

CDR3 nucleotide sequence: TGTGCCAGCCGGAGAGGGGCCTATAGCAATCAGCCCCAGCATTTT. Its translation: CASRRGAYSNQPQHF. The chain uses TRBV27 and TRBJ1-5; TRBD1 is a possible D gene (5 bases). Between the trimmed V and J ends, which lost 8 bases and 0 bases, there was a span of 14 bases. This CDR3 comprises 15 residues. From germline, CDR1 is MNHEY and CDR2 SMNVEV (reference sequence).